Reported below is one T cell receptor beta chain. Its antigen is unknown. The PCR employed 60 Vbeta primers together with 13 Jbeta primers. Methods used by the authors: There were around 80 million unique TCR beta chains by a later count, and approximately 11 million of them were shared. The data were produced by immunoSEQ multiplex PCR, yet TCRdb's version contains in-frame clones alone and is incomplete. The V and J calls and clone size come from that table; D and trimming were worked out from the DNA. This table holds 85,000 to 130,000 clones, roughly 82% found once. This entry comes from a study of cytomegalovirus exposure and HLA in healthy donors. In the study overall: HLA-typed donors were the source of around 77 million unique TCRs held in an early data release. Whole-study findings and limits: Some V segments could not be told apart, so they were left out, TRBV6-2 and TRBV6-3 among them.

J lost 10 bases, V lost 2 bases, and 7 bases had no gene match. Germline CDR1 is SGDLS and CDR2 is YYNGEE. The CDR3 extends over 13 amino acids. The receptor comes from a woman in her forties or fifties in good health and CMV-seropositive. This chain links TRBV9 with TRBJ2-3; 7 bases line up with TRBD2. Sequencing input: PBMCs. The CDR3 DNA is TGTGCCAGCAGCGTCCATGGCGGGGGTGCGCAGTATTTT. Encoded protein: CASSVHGGGAQYF.